This TCR beta chain is from a study of blood T cell repertoires in COVID-19. Generated by immunoSEQ multiplex PCR, the TCRdb table keeps only in-frame clones and is missing some. Among just over 300,000 clones listed, 65% to 90% were seen once. Individuals drawn from approximately 26 US areas were about 18 to 95 years old. Categorization into cohorts depended on clinical history that participants reported. The sequenced sample consisted of PBMCs or T cells enriched from blood (not recorded which). This receptor was obtained from a man in his thirties or forties who had recovered from COVID-19.

CDR3 coding DNA: TGTGCCACCAGTGTCACGGACAGGGAGACCACTGAAGCTTTCTTT. It encodes CATSVTDRETTEAFF. The chain combines TRBV24-1 with TRBJ1-1; 8 nucleotides agree with TRBD1. The germline V gene has CDR1 KGHDR and CDR2 SFDVKD. The length of the CDR3 is 15 residues. Trimming took 5 bases from V and 4 from J; bases not matched to a gene: 8.